This passage covers 3 T cell receptor beta chains from one sample sequenced in a study of blood T cell repertoires in COVID-19. The data were produced by immunoSEQ multiplex PCR, yet TCRdb's version contains in-frame clones alone and is incomplete. The table includes about 89,000 clones, around 96% detected once. Material for sequencing was peripheral blood. These TCRs come from a human donor with active COVID-19. The donor label of this sample is uncertain.

The chain is built from TRBV7-2 and TRBJ1-5, with 7 bases fitting TRBD1. Per germline, CDR1 SGHTA and CDR2 FQGNSA. The CDR3 runs 14 residues. The junction had 7 bases not matched to a gene; V was cut back by 5 bases and J by 6 bases. The CDR3 loop is CASSPRQGGQPQHF. The CDR3 DNA sequence: TGTGCCAGCAGCCCTAGACAGGGTGGTCAGCCCCAGCATTTT.

CDR3 protein: CASSLVGDEQYF. The DNA of the CDR3 is TGTGCCAGCAGCCTCGTCGGGGACGAGCAGTACTTC. This chain joins TRBV11-3 and TRBJ2-7, with a possible D match to TRBD2 (5 bases). The CDR3 totals 12 residues. V shed 5 bases and J shed 5 bases, with 10 bases lying between them. The germline gives CDR1 SGHNT, CDR2 YENEEA.

The CDR3, as DNA: TGCGCCAGCAGCGTCGAGGGGGCCGGGGAGCTGTTTTTT. It codes for CASSVEGAGELFF. The chain couples TRBV5-1 to TRBJ2-2, with D possibly being TRBD1 (6 bases). The CDR3 totals 13 residues. Germline CDR1 is SGHRS and CDR2 is YFSETQ. Trimming left V 4 bases short and J 6 bases short, with 10 bases between.